The 2 T cell receptor beta chains presented below share a single source sample, sequenced in a study of shared clonotypes between healthy human individuals. Data came from immunoSEQ multiplex PCR; TCRdb stores just in-frame clones and leaves some out. This table holds over 850,000 clones, 75% to 80% found once. The specimen sequenced was memory CD4+ T cells from PBMCs. Subset described: CD45RA-negative fraction. The receptors stem from a man between 18 and 35 years old in good health. Some clones in this sample may be carry-over from other donors' samples.

This clone was seen more than once but under ten times. The V and J genes are TRBV6-4 and TRBJ2-2, with a tentative D call TRBD2 (5 bases). Germline CDR1 reads MRHNA; CDR2 reads SNTAGT. Trimming took 6 bases from V and 1 from J, leaving 12 bases between them. There are 15 residues in the CDR3. The CDR3 loop is CASRISALNTGELFF. The CDR3 DNA reads TGTGCCAGCAGGATTAGCGCACTGAACACCGGGGAGCTGTTTTTT.

This chain links TRBV5-6 with TRBJ2-7; 9 nucleotides match TRBD1. Trimming took 1 base from V and 5 from J; bases not matched to a gene: 4. Germline CDR1 is SGHDT and CDR2 is YYEEEE. The CDR3 has 14 residues. CDR3 bases: TGTGCCAGCAGCTTGACAGGGGGCGTCGACGAGCAGTACTTC. Residues: CASSLTGGVDEQYF.